The clone carrying this T cell receptor beta chain was observed a single time. Antigen: not known. Sequencing was performed with immunoSEQ multiplex PCR; in TCRdb, only in-frame clones are kept and a portion is missing. Of around 160,000 clones listed, 80% to 95% are singletons. V lost 7 bases and J lost 4; bases outside the gene matches: 7. Germline V gives CDR1 MDHEN, CDR2 SYDVKM. The CDR3 has 14 residues. This sample is drawn from a study of T cell responses to AZD1222 COVID-19 vaccine. Whole-study findings and limits: Per reports, nearly half of all spike-specific TCRs target regions that are unmutated in variants. Most donors were white British, females outnumbered males, and clonal diversity was possibly underestimated. Increased Spike-specific TCR breadth and depth were observed after two AZD1222 doses.

The clonotype was recovered from an adult in good health. The rearrangement joins TRBV28 to TRBJ1-5; TRBD1 aligns across 7 bases. The sample consisted of peripheral blood, taken on day 0 of MenACWY control vaccination. The CDR3 spells CASTPGRGNQPQHF. CDR3 bases: TGTGCCAGCACCCCAGGCAGGGGGAATCAGCCCCAGCATTTT.